The entry below gives a single T cell receptor beta chain sequence along with its context. Antigen specificity is unknown. This specimen belongs to a study of T cells after yellow fever vaccination. Study conclusions and caveats: A limited proportion of clonotypes was detected within both the CD4 and CD8 compartments. Clones from primary vaccination mostly reappeared after the booster (around 96% CD4, around 90% CD8). Although the secondary response was weaker, it peaked faster, at day 5 versus 15. Researchers cautioned that FACS-sorted repertoires could harbor abundant clonotypes contaminating from the bulk population.

TCRdb fed the 5' RACE reads into MiXCR, producing one record per CDR3 protein. The repertoire holds 90,000 to 130,000 distinct CDR3 sequences, with around 8% as singletons. Germline loops: CDR1 SGHTA, CDR2 FQGNSA. The CDR3 has 16 residues. V lost 5 bases, J lost 5 bases, and 9 bases stayed unmatched. Here the sequenced sample was CD8+ T cells sorted from PBMCs, taken 45 days after the yellow fever booster vaccination. The chain couples TRBV7-2 to TRBJ2-2; 9 bases are a match to TRBD1. The clonotype was recovered from a man aged 25-45 years who received the YFV17D yellow fever vaccine. The CDR3 is CASSPWGTGLTGELFF. The CDR3 bases are TGTGCCAGCAGCCCGTGGGGGACAGGGTTAACCGGGGAGCTGTTTTTT.